This TCR beta chain was captured by sequencing in a study of identical twins. Study-wide findings and caveats: Because invariant MAIT and iNKT cells could be present, zero-insertion analyses could be partly confounded. Modelling approaches yielded underestimates of out-of-frame TCR alpha sharing between monozygotic twins.

This clonotype was seen a handful of times. Its target is unknown. The germline gives CDR1 MRHNA, CDR2 SNTAGT. The CDR3 is 14 residues long. The V end lost 0 bases, the J end lost 4 bases, and 9 bases lay between the germline ends. Donors uniformly comprised healthy Caucasians. Template switching added a universal primer binding site, and final cDNA carried unique molecular identifiers. TCRdb called the 5' RACE reads again in MiXCR, with one record for every CDR3 protein. The table lists about 690,000 distinct CDR3 sequences, 5.5% to 6.5% of them singletons. The chain couples TRBV6-4 to TRBJ2-5; D remains unclear. Sample: naive T cells sorted from blood. The receptor was derived from a man between 18 and 29 years old in good health. Here the CDR3 reads CASSDSNPLETQYF. The CDR3 DNA reads TGTGCCAGCAGTGACTCGAATCCGTTAGAGACCCAGTACTTC.